A selection of T cell receptor beta chains follows, all from one sample in a study of blood T cell repertoires in COVID-19. Clones were read by immunoSEQ multiplex PCR, and TCRdb kept only the in-frame ones, dropping some. The repertoire holds over 200,000 clones, with 86% as singletons. The specimen sequenced was PBMCs or T cells enriched from blood (not recorded which). These receptors were collected from a woman between 50 and 59 years old in a cohort exposed to, infected with or recovered from COVID-19 (not recorded which). The CDR3 runs from the conserved cysteine through the conserved F or W. A D gene is named only where the DNA matches it firmly. Not every row has a clone size; where given, it reads once, few, many or a size class.

CDR3 DNA: TGTGCCACCAGTGATTTGCCCGGGACAGGGGATATCAATGAGCAGTTCTTC
CDR3 protein: CATSDLPGTGDINEQFF
J gene: TRBJ2-1
clone size: NA
V gene: TRBV24-1
D gene: TRBD1

CDR3 DNA: TGTGCCAGCAGCTCTACCCCTAGGACAGGGTGGGGGACTGAAGCTTTCTTT
CDR3 protein: CASSSTPRTGWGTEAFF
J gene: TRBJ1-1
clone size: NA
V gene: TRBV7-9
D gene: TRBD1

CDR3 DNA: TGTGCCAGCTCACCAAGTCGTTCGGACAGGGGGGGCTATGGCTACACCTTC
CDR3 protein: CASSPSRSDRGGYGYTF
J gene: TRBJ1-2
clone size: few
V gene: TRBV18
D gene: TRBD1

CDR3 DNA: TGCGCCAGCAGCCAGACAGGGAGTTTTTTCAATGAGCAGTTCTTC
CDR3 protein: CASSQTGSFFNEQFF
J gene: TRBJ2-1
clone size: NA
V gene: TRBV4-3
D gene: TRBD1

CDR3 DNA: TGTGCCAGCAGCTCTCCCCGCAATGAGCAGTTCTTC
CDR3 protein: CASSSPRNEQFF
J gene: TRBJ2-1
clone size: once
V gene: TRBV7-2
D gene: NA

CDR3 DNA: TGCAGCAGCCAGGGGGCCGCCGGGGAGCTGTTTTTT
CDR3 protein: CSSQGAAGELFF
J gene: TRBJ2-2
clone size: NA
V gene: TRBV29-1
D gene: TRBD1

CDR3 DNA: TGCAGCGTTGCAATGGGACAAGACGGCTACACCTTC
CDR3 protein: CSVAMGQDGYTF
J gene: TRBJ1-2
clone size: NA
V gene: TRBV29-1
D gene: NA

CDR3 DNA: TGTGCCAGCAGCTTAACGACAGGGGGTTGGGGTCAGCCCCAGCATTTT
CDR3 protein: CASSLTTGGWGQPQHF
J gene: TRBJ1-5
clone size: NA
V gene: TRBV7-2
D gene: TRBD1

CDR3 DNA: TGTGCCAACCAGGGGGTGACTGGCTACACCTTC
CDR3 protein: CANQGVTGYTF
J gene: TRBJ1-2
clone size: once
V gene: TRBV6-5
D gene: TRBD1

CDR3 DNA: TGTGCCAGCAGCCAAGACCCGGGACTAGGGAGAATGGAGCAGTTCTTC
CDR3 protein: CASSQDPGLGRMEQFF
J gene: TRBJ2-1
clone size: NA
V gene: TRBV4-2
D gene: TRBD2

CDR3 DNA: TGTGCTAGCAGTCCCGGACAGGCGGCGAACACCGGGGAGCTGTTTTTT
CDR3 protein: CASSPGQAANTGELFF
J gene: TRBJ2-2
clone size: NA
V gene: TRBV7-7
D gene: TRBD1

CDR3 DNA: TGTGCCAGCAGCCTCCACAATGAGCAGTTCTTC
CDR3 protein: CASSLHNEQFF
J gene: TRBJ2-1
clone size: NA
V gene: TRBV27
D gene: NA

CDR3 DNA: TGTGCCAGCAGCGGAGCCGGGACTAGCGGGGGCGGCGATACGCAGTATTTT
CDR3 protein: CASSGAGTSGGGDTQYF
J gene: TRBJ2-3
clone size: NA
V gene: TRBV5-8
D gene: TRBD2

CDR3 DNA: TGTGCCAGCAGTTACACGGGACAGCCCAATCAGCCCCAGCATTTT
CDR3 protein: CASSYTGQPNQPQHF
J gene: TRBJ1-5
clone size: NA
V gene: TRBV6-5
D gene: TRBD1

CDR3 DNA: TGTGCCAGCTCACCGGCTGCACAGGGCTCTAATTCACCCCTCCACTTT
CDR3 protein: CASSPAAQGSNSPLHF
J gene: TRBJ1-6
clone size: NA
V gene: TRBV18
D gene: NA

CDR3 DNA: TGTGCCAGCAGCCCTCAGACGGGGGGCCTTTTAGGAAATGAGCAGTTCTTC
CDR3 protein: CASSPQTGGLLGNEQFF
J gene: TRBJ2-1
clone size: NA
V gene: TRBV5-4
D gene: NA

CDR3 DNA: TGTGCCAGCAGCCAACGGGGGAAAGGGGGGGACACCATATATTTT
CDR3 protein: CASSQRGKGGDTIYF
J gene: TRBJ1-3
clone size: NA
V gene: TRBV4-2
D gene: NA

CDR3 DNA: TGTGCCTGGAGTACTAGTCGGGGAAACATTCAGTACTTC
CDR3 protein: CAWSTSRGNIQYF
J gene: TRBJ2-4
clone size: once
V gene: TRBV30
D gene: NA

CDR3 DNA: TGTGCCAGCAGCTTGACAAGCTCTGGAAACACCATATATTTT
CDR3 protein: CASSLTSSGNTIYF
J gene: TRBJ1-3
clone size: NA
V gene: TRBV5-4
D gene: NA

CDR3 DNA: TGTGCCAGCAGTTGGGACAGGTACATGAACACTGAAGCTTTCTTT
CDR3 protein: CASSWDRYMNTEAFF
J gene: TRBJ1-1
clone size: few
V gene: TRBV6-5
D gene: TRBD1

CDR3 DNA: TGTGCCAGCAGCCTGGCCAACAGGGGGGCCGCCATTAACACTGAAGCTTTCTTT
CDR3 protein: CASSLANRGAAINTEAFF
J gene: TRBJ1-1
clone size: NA
V gene: TRBV4-2
D gene: TRBD1

CDR3 DNA: TGCGCCAGCAGCATGGACGAGAGCTCCTACAATGAGCAGTTCTTC
CDR3 protein: CASSMDESSYNEQFF
J gene: TRBJ2-1
clone size: NA
V gene: TRBV5-1
D gene: NA